This TCR beta chain was identified in a study of early T cells in non-severe SARS-CoV-2 infection. The germline V gene encodes CDR1 SGHKS and CDR2 YYEKEE (reference sequence). With 3 bases clipped from V and 4 bases from J, the junction kept 5 bases outside the gene matches. The CDR3 runs to 14 residues. Only a few counts were recorded for this clonotype. TCRdb recomputed calls from the 5' RACE reads with MiXCR, one row per CDR3 protein. The sample yields roughly 56,000 distinct CDR3 sequences, 8% to 10% seen once. The specimen sequenced was whole blood. The chain carries TRBV5-5 and TRBJ1-1, with 8 nucleotides matching TRBD1. The sequence derives from an adult who was a healthcare worker with PCR-confirmed SARS-CoV-2 infection or an uninfected control (not recorded which). The CDR3 DNA reads as TGTGCCAGCAGCTCCGACAGGGGCGGCACTGAAGCTTTCTTT. Protein: CASSSDRGGTEAFF.